The sample holds a few counts of the clone carrying this TCR beta chain. Per donor, one heparinised blood draw averaged around 120 mL. Expressed TCRB transcripts were sequenced because the entire RNA isolate underwent reverse transcription. Some clones are missing from TCRdb's copy, which holds only in-frame ones; the method was immunoSEQ multiplex PCR. This sample carries about 140,000 clones, 9% to 10% of them seen once, and the ten largest clones take 0.65%. The data derive from a study of beta chain features in type 1 diabetes. Germline V CDR1 and CDR2: SEHNR, FQNEAQ (reference sequence). There are 19 residues in the CDR3. V gave up 5 bases and J gave up 2 bases; unmatched junction bases: 12.

The sequence derives from a woman aged 40-49 years in good health. This chain links TRBV7-9 with TRBJ2-3, with 14 bases lining up with TRBD2. The sequenced sample consisted of central memory CD4+ T cells from blood. The CDR3 DNA reads as TGTGCCAGCAGCCTCCCGCGACTAGCGGGGGGGTTTGTCACAGATACGCAGTATTTT. Translating it yields CASSLPRLAGGFVTDTQYF. The entire variable domain, with the rest obtained from reference TRBV7-9 and TRBJ2-3, is as follows: DTGVSQNPRHKITKRGQNVTFRCDPISEHNRLYWYRQTLGQGPEFLTYFQNEAQLEKSRLLSDRFSAERPKGSFSTLEIQRTEQGDSAMYLCASSLPRLAGGFVTDTQYFGPGTRLTVL.